The 8 T cell receptor beta chains reported below all come from one sample, sequenced in a study of blood T cell repertoires in COVID-19. Profiling relied on immunoSEQ multiplex PCR, and the TCRdb table lists in-frame clones only, not all of them. This sample has some 45,000 clones, with about nine tenths found just once. Sequenced material: peripheral blood. Receptors originate from a human donor in a cohort sampled during active COVID-19.

The J gene is TRBJ1-4, the V gene TRBV10-3; 9 bases fit TRBD1. V trimming: 6 bases; J trimming: 8 bases; junction bases outside the gene matches: 4. The V gene's germline CDR1 is ENHRY and CDR2 SYGVKD. The CDR3 extends over 13 amino acids. The CDR3 sequence: CAISGTGLEKLFF. CDR3 nucleotide sequence: TGTGCCATCAGCGGGACAGGGCTCGAAAAACTGTTTTTT.

This clone has only one observation. The chain combines TRBV10-3 with TRBJ2-3; tentatively, D is TRBD2 (6 bases). Trimming took off 4 bases at V and 0 bases at J, with 17 bases between the two ends. The CDR3 extends over 17 amino acids. The germline CDR1 and CDR2 sequences are ENHRY and SYGVKD. CDR3 nucleotides: TGTGCCATCAGTGTCATCCTCGGGCGGGGTAGCACAGATACGCAGTATTTT. Its translation: CAISVILGRGSTDTQYF.

The chain has TRBV5-8 and TRBJ1-4; TRBD1 is a possible D gene (6 bases). The CDR3 is 16 residues long. Per the germline V gene, CDR1 is SGHTS and CDR2 is YDEGEE. V lost 1 base, J lost 4 bases, and 14 bases lay in between. The CDR3 reads CASSLFGQLNNEKLFF. Written as DNA, the CDR3 is TGTGCCAGCAGCTTGTTTGGACAGCTAAATAATGAAAAACTGTTTTTT.

The chain joins TRBV6-5 to TRBJ1-1, with 9 nucleotides matching TRBD1. The CDR3 covers 12 residues. The ends lost 10 bases at V and 5 bases at J; junction bases unmatched: 5. Germline assignment: CDR1 MNHEY and CDR2 SVGAGI. CDR3 loop: CATGTGYTEAFF. CDR3 sequence (DNA): TGTGCCACCGGGACAGGGTATACTGAAGCTTTCTTT.

This rearrangement joins TRBV5-1 to TRBJ2-3, with a possible D match to TRBD1 (5 bases). Trimming took off 5 bases at V and 1 base at J, with 8 bases between the two ends. The V gene's germline CDR1 is SGHRS and CDR2 YFSETQ. The CDR3 sequence is 13 residues long. The CDR3 region is CASRGAGTDTQYF. The CDR3 coding sequence is TGCGCCAGCAGAGGGGCGGGCACAGATACGCAGTATTTT.

The table lists this clone with a count of one. V usage is TRBV6-5 and J usage is TRBJ1-5; maybe TRBD1 (6 bases). CDR3 size: 13 residues. From germline, CDR1 is MNHEY and CDR2 SVGAGI. Trimming removed 7 bases at V and 5 bases at J, with 12 bases between. DNA of the CDR3: TGTGCCAGCACGGGGGGGCAATATCAGCCCCAGCATTTT. Protein sequence: CASTGGQYQPQHF.

The V and J genes are TRBV7-6 and TRBJ2-1; D is ambiguous. In germline, CDR1 is SGHVS, CDR2 FNYEAQ. The CDR3 is 14 amino acids. V lost 5 bases, J lost 9 bases, and 17 bases lay in between. As DNA, the CDR3 is TGTGCCAGCAGCCCAAAGACACGGTCCGGTGAGCAGTTCTTC. As protein: CASSPKTRSGEQFF.

This clone was picked up a small number of times. V is TRBV6-1 and J is TRBJ1-5; 8 positions agree with TRBD1. In germline, CDR1 is MNHNS, CDR2 SASEGT. V was pared by 3 bases and J by 3 bases, with 1 base of the junction left unmatched. This CDR3 comprises 14 residues. The CDR3 nucleotides are TGTGCCAGCAGTGAGACAGGGGTCAATCAGCCCCAGCATTTT. Translating gives CASSETGVNQPQHF.